This section outlines one T cell receptor (beta chain) sequence together with its context. The data were obtained in a study of monozygotic twins with inflammatory bowel disease. TCRdb re-analyzed the 5' RACE reads; it lists each CDR3 protein once, without DNA. The sample yields a few hundred thousand distinct CDR3 sequences, of which the top ten take up just over 2.5%. The CDR3 runs to 16 residues. The V gene's germline CDR1 is SGHRS and CDR2 YFSETQ. Material for sequencing was blood. The chain couples TRBV5-1 to TRBJ1-1; TCRdb returns TRBD1, unconfirmable since there is no DNA. The source of this sequence is a human donor with ulcerative colitis or Crohn's disease, or a healthy co-twin of an affected twin (not recorded which). CDR3: CASRFDVGAPGAKAFF.